The 15 T cell receptor beta chains given below trace back to one sample, sequenced in a study of shared clonotypes between healthy human individuals. Generated by immunoSEQ multiplex PCR, the TCRdb table keeps only in-frame clones and is missing some. This sample has about 180,000 clones, with over 85% found just once. Sequencing used naive CD4+ T cells sorted from blood. Sample subset: CD45RA+ positively selected. These receptors were taken from a woman aged 25-40 years in good health.

The V call is TRBV5-1, the J call TRBJ2-3, with D maybe TRBD2 (5 bases). V was trimmed by 7 bases and J by 0 bases, leaving 18 bases between them. Per the germline V gene, CDR1 is SGHRS and CDR2 is YFSETQ. The CDR3 runs to 16 residues. The CDR3 nucleotides read TGCGCCAGCTCCTCCCTCCCGCTAGCTAGCACAGATACGCAGTATTTT. Its translation is CASSSLPLASTDTQYF.

The chain uses TRBV7-8 and TRBJ1-2, with D hard to call. V lost 3 bases and J lost 2, with 10 bases in between. CDR3 length: 14 residues. In germline, CDR1 is SGHVS, CDR2 FQNEAQ. The CDR3 DNA reads as TGTGCCAGCAGCTTCGTCACGGCGAACTATGGCTACACCTTC. Translation: CASSFVTANYGYTF.

The chain combines TRBV6-1 with TRBJ2-7; TRBD1 matches at 9 bases. With 3 bases clipped from V and 3 bases from J, the junction kept 6 bases outside the gene matches. CDR1 and CDR2 (germline): MNHNS, SASEGT. The CDR3 is made up of 15 amino acids. Here the CDR3 DNA reads TGTGCCAGCAGTGATCGAAGACAGGGGGACTACGAGCAGTACTTC. Protein sequence: CASSDRRQGDYEQYF.

This rearrangement joins TRBV6-4 to TRBJ2-3; D tentatively fits TRBD1 or TRBD2 (5 bases each). This CDR3 comprises 14 residues. Germline values: CDR1 MRHNA, CDR2 SNTAGT. V was cut by 1 base and J by 6 bases, with 11 bases left in between. The chain's CDR3 is CASSDYGARDTQYF. The CDR3 DNA sequence: TGTGCCAGCAGTGACTACGGGGCGCGGGATACGCAGTATTTT.

The chain uses TRBV11-2 and TRBJ2-5, with TRBD2 identical over 13 bases. The germline V gene encodes CDR1 SGHAT and CDR2 FQNNGV. The CDR3 spans 16 residues. V trimming: 5 bases; J trimming: 11 bases; junction bases outside the gene matches: 14. The CDR3 coding sequence is TGTGCCAGCAGCCTAACCCATGGGACTAGCGGGAAGGAGCAGTACTTC. Translated: CASSLTHGTSGKEQYF.

The rearrangement joins TRBV10-3 to TRBJ2-5, with a possible D match to TRBD1 (5 bases). Germline lookup yields CDR1 ENHRY and CDR2 SYGVKD. Trimming took 4 bases from V and 1 from J, leaving 10 bases between them. The CDR3 has 14 amino acids. CDR3 region: CAISGQGPQETQYF. For the CDR3, the DNA is TGTGCCATCAGTGGGCAGGGCCCCCAAGAGACCCAGTACTTC.

The chain joins TRBV6-8 to TRBJ1-5, with D perhaps TRBD1 (6 bases). V lost 7 bases, J lost 5 bases, and 18 bases lay in between. This CDR3 contains 15 residues. Germline assignment: CDR1 MNHGY and CDR2 SAAAGT. The CDR3: CASTQQGMGDQPQHF. The CDR3 DNA follows: TGTGCCAGCACTCAACAGGGAATGGGCGATCAGCCCCAGCATTTT.

This chain uses TRBV27 with TRBJ1-4; D unresolved. The V gene lost 6 bases and the J gene lost 5 bases, with 10 bases spanning the gap. The CDR3 loop spans 13 amino acids. Per the germline V gene, CDR1 is MNHEY and CDR2 is SMNVEV (reference sequence). CDR3 in amino acids: CASSRDGNEKLFF. CDR3 nucleotides: TGTGCCAGCAGCCGCGACGGGAATGAAAAACTGTTTTTT. Based on the CDR3 plus reference TRBV27 and TRBJ1-4, the full variable domain is EAQVTQNPRYLITVTGKKLTVTCSQNMNHEYMSWYRQDPGLGLRQIYYSMNVEVTDKGDVPEGYKVSRKEKRNFPLILESPSPNQTSLYFCASSRDGNEKLFFGSGTQLSVL.

The chain links TRBV7-2 to TRBJ1-1; no reliable D call. The CDR3 extends over 14 amino acids. The ends were cut back, 1 base at V and 4 bases at J, with 10 bases in the middle. The germline gives CDR1 SGHTA, CDR2 FQGNSA. The CDR3 loop is CASSLGVVVTEAFF. The CDR3 bases are TGTGCCAGCAGCTTAGGGGTCGTCGTCACTGAAGCTTTCTTT.

This clone was seen only a few times. The gene calls are TRBV11-2 and TRBJ2-7; TRBD2 is a possible D gene (5 bases). Trimming took off 5 bases at V and 7 bases at J, with 18 bases between the two ends. CDR3 length: 14 residues. The germline gives CDR1 SGHAT, CDR2 FQNNGV. Here the CDR3 DNA reads TGTGCCAGCAGCCCCCATGTGAGAGGGCGAGAGCAGTACTTC. Amino acid sequence: CASSPHVRGREQYF.

This clone was seen only once. This chain connects TRBV11-2 to TRBJ2-3; the match to TRBD1 covers 8 bases. This CDR3 region has 16 residues. Germline V gene lookup returns CDR1 SGHAT and CDR2 FQNNGV. V shed 4 bases, J shed 1 base, and the junction held 7 bases outside the gene matches. CDR3 coding DNA: TGTGCCAGCAGCTACGTACAGGGGGTTGGCACAGATACGCAGTATTTT. It specifies CASSYVQGVGTDTQYF.

This clone appeared once. The V gene is TRBV27, the J gene TRBJ1-1; D remains ambiguous. V lost 1 base, J lost 3 bases, and 15 bases lay in between. Germline V lookup: CDR1 MNHEY, CDR2 SMNVEV (reference sequence). This CDR3 spans 16 amino acids. This CDR3 reads CASSLLPRLRYTEAFF. The CDR3 nucleotides read TGTGCCAGCAGTTTATTGCCACGATTACGGTACACTGAAGCTTTCTTT.

V usage is TRBV10-2 and J usage is TRBJ2-7; 9 bases are shared with TRBD1. Trimming cost V 6 bases and J 2 bases; bases outside gene matches: 8. The CDR3 consists of 15 residues. Germline CDR1 and CDR2: WSHSY and SAAADI. CDR3 sequence (DNA): TGCGCCAGCAGCCAACAGGGGGCGACGACCTACGAGCAGTACTTC. Encoded protein: CASSQQGATTYEQYF.

CDR3 bases: TGTGCCAGCAGTTTGAACAGGCCCGACACTGAAGCTTTCTTT. It specifies CASSLNRPDTEAFF. The rearrangement uses TRBV27 and TRBJ1-1, with a tentative D call TRBD1 (5 bases). V lost 3 bases to trimming and J lost 3 bases, with 11 bases between them. The germline CDR1 and CDR2 sequences are MNHEY and SMNVEV (reference sequence). This CDR3 has 14 residues.

This clone was recorded once. V and J are TRBV18 and TRBJ1-1, with a tentative D call TRBD1 (5 bases). Trimming left V 3 bases short and J 1 base short, with 12 bases between. Germline CDR1 KGHSH, CDR2 LQKENI. This CDR3 is built from 15 residues. DNA for the CDR3: TGTGCCAGCTCACCTGGGGCGGGAGCGAACACTGAAGCTTTCTTT. Amino acid sequence: CASSPGAGANTEAFF.